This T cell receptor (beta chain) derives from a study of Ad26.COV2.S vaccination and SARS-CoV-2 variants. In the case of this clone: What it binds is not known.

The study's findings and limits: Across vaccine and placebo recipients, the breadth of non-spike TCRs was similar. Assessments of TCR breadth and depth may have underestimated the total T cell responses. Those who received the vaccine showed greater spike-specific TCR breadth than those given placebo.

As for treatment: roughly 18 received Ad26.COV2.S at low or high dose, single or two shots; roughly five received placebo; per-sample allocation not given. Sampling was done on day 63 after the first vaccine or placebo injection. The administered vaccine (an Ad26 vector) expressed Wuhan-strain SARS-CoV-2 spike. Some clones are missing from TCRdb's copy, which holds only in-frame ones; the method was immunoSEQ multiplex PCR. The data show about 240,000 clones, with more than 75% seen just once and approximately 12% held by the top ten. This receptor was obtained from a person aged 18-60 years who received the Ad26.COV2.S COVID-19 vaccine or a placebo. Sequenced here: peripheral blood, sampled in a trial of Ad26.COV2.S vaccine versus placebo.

The CDR3 DNA reads TGTGCCAGCAGTGACCCTCAGGCCTCCGGCCGCAGGGCTTTCTTT. It is translated as CASSDPQASGRRAFF. This chain links TRBV6-2 or TRBV6-3 with TRBJ1-1, with unresolved D. Per germline, CDR1 MNHEY and CDR2 SVGEGT. Between the trimmed V and J ends, which lost 5 bases and 11 bases, there was a span of 24 bases. This CDR3 has 15 residues.